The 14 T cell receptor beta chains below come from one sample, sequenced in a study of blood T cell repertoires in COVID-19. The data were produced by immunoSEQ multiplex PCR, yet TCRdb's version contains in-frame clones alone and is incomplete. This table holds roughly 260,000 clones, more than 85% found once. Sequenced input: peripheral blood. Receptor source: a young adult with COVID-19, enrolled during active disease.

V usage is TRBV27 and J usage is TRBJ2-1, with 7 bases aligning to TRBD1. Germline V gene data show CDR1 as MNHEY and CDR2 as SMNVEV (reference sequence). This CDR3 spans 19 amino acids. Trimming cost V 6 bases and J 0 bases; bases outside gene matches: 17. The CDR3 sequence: CASRPPRQGFLPSYNEQFF. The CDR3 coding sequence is TGTGCCAGCAGGCCCCCGAGACAGGGTTTTCTTCCCTCCTACAATGAGCAGTTCTTC.

The CDR3 protein is CAWSTPGQGAGNTIYF. The CDR3 DNA reads as TGTGCCTGGAGTACGCCGGGACAGGGAGCTGGAAACACCATATATTTT. The gene calls are TRBV30 and TRBJ1-3, with 9 bases matching TRBD1. Looked up from germline, CDR1 is GTSNPN and CDR2 is SVGIG (reference sequence). V lost 2 bases, J lost 2 bases, and 7 bases stayed unmatched. The CDR3 is 16 amino acids.

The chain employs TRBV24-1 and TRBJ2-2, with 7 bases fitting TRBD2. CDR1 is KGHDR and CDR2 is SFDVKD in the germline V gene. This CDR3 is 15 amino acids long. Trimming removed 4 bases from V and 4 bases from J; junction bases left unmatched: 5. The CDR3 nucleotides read TGTGCCACCAGTGACCCCGGGACTACCACCGGGGAGCTGTTTTTT. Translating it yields CATSDPGTTTGELFF.

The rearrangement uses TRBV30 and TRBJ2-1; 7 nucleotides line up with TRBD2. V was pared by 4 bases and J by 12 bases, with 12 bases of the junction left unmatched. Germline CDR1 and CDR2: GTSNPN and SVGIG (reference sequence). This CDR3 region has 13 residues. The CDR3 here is CAWNPTARLAQFF. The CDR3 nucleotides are TGTGCCTGGAATCCAACTGCCCGACTAGCGCAGTTCTTC. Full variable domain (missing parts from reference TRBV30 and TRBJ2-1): SQTIHQWPATLVQPVGSPLSLECTVEGTSNPNLYWYRQAAGRGLQLLFYSVGIGQISSEVPQNLSASRPQDRQFILSSKKLLLSDSGFYLCAWNPTARLAQFFGPGTRLTVL.

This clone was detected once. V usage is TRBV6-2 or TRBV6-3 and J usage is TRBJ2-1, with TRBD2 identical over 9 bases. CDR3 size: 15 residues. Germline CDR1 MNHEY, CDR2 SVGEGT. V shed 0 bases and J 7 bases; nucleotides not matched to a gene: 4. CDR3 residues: CASSYSGGRGNEQFF. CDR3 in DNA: TGTGCCAGCAGTTACTCTGGCGGGAGGGGTAATGAGCAGTTCTTC.

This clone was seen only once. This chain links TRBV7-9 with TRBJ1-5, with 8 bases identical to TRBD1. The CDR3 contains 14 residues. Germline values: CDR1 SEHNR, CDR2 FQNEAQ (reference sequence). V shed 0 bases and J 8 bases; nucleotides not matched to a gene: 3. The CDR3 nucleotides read TGTGCCAGCAGCTTAGCCGGGGACAGGAAGCCCCAGCATTTT. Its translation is CASSLAGDRKPQHF.

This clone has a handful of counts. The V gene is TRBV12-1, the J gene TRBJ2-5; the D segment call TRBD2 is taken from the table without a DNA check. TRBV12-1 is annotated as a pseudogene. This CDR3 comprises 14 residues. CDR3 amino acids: CASSFGLAGETQYF. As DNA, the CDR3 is TGTGCCAGCAGCTTTGGACTAGCGGGAGAGACCCAGTACTTC.

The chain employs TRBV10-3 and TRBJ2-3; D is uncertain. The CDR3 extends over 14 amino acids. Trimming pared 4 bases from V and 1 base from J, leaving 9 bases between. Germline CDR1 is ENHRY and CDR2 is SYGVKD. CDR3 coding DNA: TGTGCCATCAGTGGAGGAAACGGCACAGATACGCAGTATTTT. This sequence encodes CAISGGNGTDTQYF.

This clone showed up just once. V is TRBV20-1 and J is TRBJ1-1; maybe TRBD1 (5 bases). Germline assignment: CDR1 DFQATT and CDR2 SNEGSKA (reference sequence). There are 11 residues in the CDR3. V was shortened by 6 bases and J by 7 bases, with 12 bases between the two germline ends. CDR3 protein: CSAQDTVEAFF. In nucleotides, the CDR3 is TGCAGTGCCCAGGACACGGTTGAAGCTTTCTTT.

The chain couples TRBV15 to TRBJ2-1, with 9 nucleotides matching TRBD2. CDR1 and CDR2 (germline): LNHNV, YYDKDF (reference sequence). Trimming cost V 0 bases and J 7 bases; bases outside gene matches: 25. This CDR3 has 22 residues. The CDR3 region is CATSRDAGTRGGSSGRLNEQFF. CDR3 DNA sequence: TGTGCCACCAGCAGAGATGCCGGGACAAGGGGGGGGAGTAGCGGGAGACTTAATGAGCAGTTCTTC.

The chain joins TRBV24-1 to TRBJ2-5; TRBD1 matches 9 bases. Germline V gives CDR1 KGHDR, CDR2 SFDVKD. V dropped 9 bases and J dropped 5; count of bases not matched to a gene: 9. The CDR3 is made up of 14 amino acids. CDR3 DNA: TGTGCCACCGAGCCCGGGACAGGGCGGGAGACCCAGTACTTC. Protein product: CATEPGTGRETQYF.

The CDR3 nucleotides read TGCGCCAGCAGCCAAGCCGAAATGGGACTAGCGGGAGGCGGCTGGCGTAGGCAGTATTTT. Encoded protein: CASSQAEMGLAGGGWRRQYF. The chain uses TRBV4-1 and TRBJ2-3, with 15 bases aligning to TRBD2. J was trimmed by 11 bases and V by 1 base; bases with no gene match: 19. Germline-derived CDR1 and CDR2 are MGHRA and YSYEKL. This CDR3 region has 20 residues.

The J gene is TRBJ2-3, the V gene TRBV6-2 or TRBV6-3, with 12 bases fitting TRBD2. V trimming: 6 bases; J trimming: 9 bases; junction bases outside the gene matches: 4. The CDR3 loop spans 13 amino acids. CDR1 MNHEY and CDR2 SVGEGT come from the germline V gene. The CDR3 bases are TGTGCCAGCAGCCTCGGGACTAGCGGGACGCAGTATTTT. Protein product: CASSLGTSGTQYF.

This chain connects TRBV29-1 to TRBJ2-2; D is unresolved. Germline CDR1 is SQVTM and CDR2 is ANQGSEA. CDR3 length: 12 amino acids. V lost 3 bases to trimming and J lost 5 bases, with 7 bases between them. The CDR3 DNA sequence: TGCAGCGTTGAGGAGAAGACCGGGGAGCTGTTTTTT. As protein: CSVEEKTGELFF.